This T cell receptor (beta chain) was sequenced during a study of T cell responses to AZD1222 COVID-19 vaccine. Whole-study findings and limits: Mostly white British, mostly female donors; authors suggested clonal diversity may be underestimated.

Concerning this clone itself: What it recognizes is unknown.

The repertoire was sequenced with immunoSEQ multiplex PCR; TCRdb's copy has only in-frame clones and lacks some. The sample records tens of thousands of clones, roughly 88% being singletons. Sample: peripheral blood, taken on day 0 of AZD1222 vaccination. The sequence was collected from an adult in good health.

In DNA form, the CDR3 reads TGTGCCAGCAGCTCGAGGCTCGGGGTGGTGAACGAAAAACTGTTTTTT. This encodes CASSSRLGVVNEKLFF. The V call is TRBV7-9, the J call TRBJ1-4, with D unclear. CDR1 SEHNR and CDR2 FQNEAQ come from the germline V gene (reference sequence). Trimming cost V 4 bases and J 8 bases, with 20 bases left between them. The CDR3 totals 16 residues. Drawing the rest from reference TRBV7-9 and TRBJ1-4, the complete variable domain is DTGVSQNPRHKITKRGQNVTFRCDPISEHNRLYWYRQTLGQGPEFLTYFQNEAQLEKSRLLSDRFSAERPKGSFSTLEIQRTEQGDSAMYLCASSSRLGVVNEKLFFGSGTQLSVL.